Each of the 2 T cell receptor beta chains below was sequenced from the same sample in a study of a mutant IDH1 vaccine in newly diagnosed glioma. These receptors lack a known antigen. Profiling relied on immunoSEQ multiplex PCR, and the TCRdb table lists in-frame clones only, not all of them. The repertoire consists of roughly 72,000 clones, with 75% to 95% occurring once and the leading ten covering 0.55% to 0.65%. The sample's time point: week 5, during vaccination. Each dose of the vaccine consisted of 300 ug of mutant IDH1 20-mer peptide, with topical imiquimod. This specimen consisted of PBMCs, obtained from a glioma patient whose treatment included an IDH1 peptide vaccine. All receptors derive from a woman aged 45-65 years with glioma.

The chain employs TRBV27 and TRBJ1-5, with D maybe TRBD1 (6 bases). The CDR3 length is 15 residues. Germline V gives CDR1 MNHEY, CDR2 SMNVEV (reference sequence). Trimming cost V 6 bases and J 3 bases, with 15 bases left between them. Here the CDR3 DNA reads TGTGCCAGCAGACAGGGTCAAGAGGACAATCAGCCCCAGCATTTT. Translated: CASRQGQEDNQPQHF.

The chain employs TRBV5-1 and TRBJ2-3, with 8 positions matching TRBD2. V shed 1 base and J 3 bases; nucleotides not matched to a gene: 4. This CDR3 is 15 amino acids long. Germline values: CDR1 SGHRS, CDR2 YFSETQ. The CDR3 sequence: CASSLSSGGTDTQYF. The CDR3 DNA reads TGCGCCAGCAGCTTGAGCTCGGGGGGGACAGATACGCAGTATTTT.